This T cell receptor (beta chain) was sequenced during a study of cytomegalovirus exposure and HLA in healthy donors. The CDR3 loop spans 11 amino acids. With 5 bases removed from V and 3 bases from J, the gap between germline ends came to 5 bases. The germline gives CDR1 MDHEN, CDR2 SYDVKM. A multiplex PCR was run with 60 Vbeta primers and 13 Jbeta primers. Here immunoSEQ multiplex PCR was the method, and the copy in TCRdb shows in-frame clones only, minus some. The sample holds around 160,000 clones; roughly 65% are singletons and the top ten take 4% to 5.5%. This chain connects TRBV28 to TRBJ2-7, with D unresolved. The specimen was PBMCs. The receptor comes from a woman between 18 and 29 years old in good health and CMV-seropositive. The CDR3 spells CASSRYYEQYF. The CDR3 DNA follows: TGTGCCAGCAGTCGCTACTACGAGCAGTACTTC.